These 21 T cell receptor beta chains originate from one sample sequenced in a study of shared clonotypes between healthy human individuals. Clones were sequenced by immunoSEQ multiplex PCR, and TCRdb holds only the in-frame ones, with some missing. The table has more than 450,000 clones, 79% seen once; the top ten hold roughly 13%. Sequenced input: PBMCs. These TCRs come from a middle-aged woman in good health. Some clones in this sample may be carry-over from other donors' samples.

The V call is TRBV4-2, the J call TRBJ2-2, with D unclear. Germline lookup yields CDR1 LGHNA and CDR2 YNFKEQ. The CDR3 contains 15 residues. V dropped 0 bases and J dropped 6 bases, with 11 bases sitting between them. The CDR3 DNA sequence: TGTGCCAGCAGCCAAGAAGCTAGTTATGCCGGGGAGCTGTTTTTT. Amino acid sequence: CASSQEASYAGELFF.

The J gene is TRBJ2-2, the V gene TRBV27, with D tentatively TRBD1 (6 bases). This CDR3 region has 16 residues. The germline gives CDR1 MNHEY, CDR2 SMNVEV (reference sequence). With 7 bases removed from V and 0 bases from J, the gap between germline ends came to 15 bases. CDR3 region: CASKGRQAANTGELFF. As DNA, the CDR3 is TGTGCCAGCAAGGGACGACAGGCTGCGAACACCGGGGAGCTGTTTTTT.

The chain recombines TRBV11-1 with TRBJ2-7; D might be TRBD1 or TRBD2, each matching 5 bases. Germline assignment: CDR1 SGHAT and CDR2 FQDESV (reference sequence). Deletions cut 0 bases from V and 3 bases from J, with 15 bases between. The CDR3 consists of 16 residues. The CDR3 spells CASSLAPGTQGYEQYF. DNA of the CDR3: TGTGCCAGCAGCTTAGCGCCTGGGACGCAGGGCTACGAGCAGTACTTC.

V and J are TRBV7-3 and TRBJ2-3, with D uncertain. CDR1 and CDR2 (germline): SGHTA, FQGTGA. Between the trimmed V and J ends, which lost 3 bases and 5 bases, there was a span of 9 bases. This CDR3 has 13 amino acids. The CDR3, as DNA: TGTGCCAGCAGCTTTAACCCCAGAGATACGCAGTATTTT. Protein product: CASSFNPRDTQYF.

The chain combines TRBV6-6 with TRBJ1-1; D is possibly TRBD1 (5 bases). Germline values: CDR1 MNHNY, CDR2 SVGAGI (reference sequence). There are 13 residues in the CDR3. V dropped 8 bases and J dropped 5 bases, with 15 bases sitting between them. The CDR3 protein is CASDPGAGTEAFF. The CDR3 nucleotides read TGTGCCAGCGACCCGGGCGCAGGGACTGAAGCTTTCTTT.

This chain links TRBV5-4 with TRBJ2-5; D perhaps matches TRBD2 (6 bases). This CDR3 is 16 amino acids long. V dropped 0 bases and J dropped 7 bases, with 19 bases sitting between them. Germline assignment: CDR1 SGHNT and CDR2 YYREEE (reference sequence). The CDR3 DNA sequence: TGTGCCAGCAGCTTGGCCGGCTTAGGAGGGGTGGGGACCCAGTACTTC. It codes for CASSLAGLGGVGTQYF.

The chain is built from TRBV19 and TRBJ2-5, with TRBD2 matching 12 bases. The CDR3 contains 14 residues. V shed 5 bases and J 8 bases; nucleotides not matched to a gene: 6. Germline CDR1 reads LNHDA; CDR2 reads SQIVND (reference sequence). DNA for the CDR3: TGTGCCAGTAGTCCGACTAGCGGGGGTCACACCCAGTACTTC. This sequence encodes CASSPTSGGHTQYF.

The chain employs TRBV5-1 and TRBJ1-5; maybe TRBD1 (6 bases). The V and J ends lost 4 bases and 1 base respectively, with 9 bases between them. Germline CDR1 SGHRS, CDR2 YFSETQ. The CDR3 has 14 amino acids. CDR3 residues: CASSPGQSNQPQHF. In DNA form, the CDR3 reads TGCGCCAGCAGCCCCGGACAGAGCAATCAGCCCCAGCATTTT.

The rearrangement joins TRBV28 to TRBJ2-7, with 7 bases aligning to TRBD1. V lost 8 bases, J lost 0 bases, and 7 bases stayed unmatched. The CDR3 is 14 amino acids. The germline V gene encodes CDR1 MDHEN and CDR2 SYDVKM. The CDR3 nucleotides are TGTGCCAGCGGTCAACAGGGGAGCTCCTACGAGCAGTACTTC. Amino acids: CASGQQGSSYEQYF. Variable domain in full (rest from reference TRBV28 and TRBJ2-7): DVKVTQSSRYLVKRTGEKVFLECVQDMDHENMFWYRQDPGLGLRLIYFSYDVKMKEKGDIPEGYSVSREKKERFSLILESASTNQTSMYLCASGQQGSSYEQYFGPGTRLTVT.

The chain links TRBV11-2 to TRBJ2-3; D tentatively fits TRBD1 or TRBD2 (5 bases each). Trimming pared 6 bases from V and 6 bases from J, leaving 19 bases between. CDR3 length: 15 amino acids. CDR1 and CDR2 (germline): SGHAT, FQNNGV. For the CDR3, the DNA is TGTGCCAGCAGTAGAGGGGACCCAGTATTGGATACGCAGTATTTT. The encoded protein is CASSRGDPVLDTQYF.

For this clone: The germline gene is not matched at one end of the junction; a read error may be the cause. Other DNA sequences in the sample encode the same CDR3. The chain links TRBV7-2 to TRBJ2-1, with TRBD2 matching over 9 bases. Germline V gene lookup returns CDR1 SGHTA and CDR2 FQGNSA. CDR3 length: 15 residues. The CDR3 DNA reads as TGTGCCAGCAGCCTAGCGGGAAGCTCCTACAATGAGCAGTTCTTC. It codes for CASSLAGSSYNEQFF.

V usage is TRBV4-3 and J usage is TRBJ1-4; 9 bases are a match to TRBD1. Trimming at V came to 0 bases and at J to 8 bases, leaving 4 bases not matched to a gene. This CDR3 contains 15 residues. From germline, CDR1 is LGHNA and CDR2 YSLEER. The CDR3 bases are TGCGCCAGCAGCCAAGACGGGACAGGGCGCGAAAAACTGTTTTTT. This codes for CASSQDGTGREKLFF.

This clone was seen a handful of times. CDR3 in DNA: TGTGCCAGCAGCCAGACCCCAAGGGGCGATGGCAATCAGCCCCAGCATTTT. As protein: CASSQTPRGDGNQPQHF. The chain combines TRBV16 with TRBJ1-5; TRBD1 might be the D (5 bases). Germline CDR1 reads KGHSY; CDR2 reads FQNENV. The V end was cut by 3 bases, the J end by 2 bases, with 17 bases between. The CDR3 totals 17 residues.

The CDR3 spells CASSFGQGYGYTF. Written as DNA, the CDR3 is TGTGCCAGCAGCTTCGGACAGGGTTATGGCTACACCTTC. The chain joins TRBV5-6 to TRBJ1-2; 8 nucleotides match TRBD1. V trimming: 2 bases; J trimming: 5 bases; junction bases outside the gene matches: 2. This CDR3 region has 13 residues. Germline lookup yields CDR1 SGHDT and CDR2 YYEEEE.

This rearrangement joins TRBV9 to TRBJ2-2; D ambiguous. The CDR3 covers 14 residues. The V gene lost 3 bases and the J gene lost 1 base, with 7 bases spanning the gap. In germline, CDR1 is SGDLS, CDR2 YYNGEE. This CDR3 is CASSALQNTGELFF. CDR3 nucleotides: TGTGCCAGCAGCGCCCTACAGAACACCGGGGAGCTGTTTTTT.

J is TRBJ1-2 and V is TRBV10-3, with D unclear. V was shortened by 1 base and J by 5 bases, with 5 bases between the two germline ends. Germline lookup yields CDR1 ENHRY and CDR2 SYGVKD. The length of the CDR3 is 12 residues. CDR3 in amino acids: CAISEWTYGYTF. DNA for the CDR3: TGTGCCATCAGTGAGTGGACGTATGGCTACACCTTC.

This chain links TRBV15 with TRBJ2-7, with 11 positions matching TRBD2. CDR3 length: 16 amino acids. Losses at the gene ends were 3 bases for V and 4 bases for J; bases not matched to a gene: 8. The germline V gene encodes CDR1 LNHNV and CDR2 YYDKDF (reference sequence). This CDR3 reads CATSSSRLAGIYEQYF. In DNA, the CDR3 is TGTGCCACCAGCAGCTCCCGACTAGCGGGAATATACGAGCAGTACTTC.

V is TRBV29-1 and J is TRBJ2-1; 8 nucleotides match TRBD2. The V gene end was trimmed by 3 bases and the J gene end by 9 bases; junction bases not matched to a gene: 13. Germline-derived CDR1 and CDR2 are SQVTM and ANQGSEA. The CDR3 spans 15 residues. CDR3 region: CSVERGATIRGEQFF. The CDR3 coding sequence is TGCAGCGTTGAGCGGGGGGCCACGATACGGGGTGAGCAGTTCTTC.

The chain joins TRBV5-1 to TRBJ2-5; 11 nucleotides line up with TRBD1. CDR3 length equals 14 residues. V shed 3 bases, J shed 5 bases, and the junction held 3 bases outside the gene matches. Germline V gene sequence: CDR1 SGHRS, CDR2 YFSETQ. The CDR3 is CASSWGQGVETQYF. DNA for the CDR3: TGCGCCAGCAGCTGGGGACAGGGGGTGGAGACCCAGTACTTC.

This chain links TRBV7-2 with TRBJ2-7; D remains ambiguous. Germline CDR1 SGHTA, CDR2 FQGNSA. The CDR3 runs to 13 residues. V lost 2 bases and J 4 bases, leaving 9 bases between the germline ends. The CDR3 loop is CASSLRAPYEQYF. DNA for the CDR3: TGTGCCAGCAGCTTAAGAGCGCCGTACGAGCAGTACTTC.

CDR3 sequence: CASSPRSLADTQYF. In DNA, the CDR3 is TGTGCCAGCTCACCACGAAGTTTGGCAGATACGCAGTATTTT. V is TRBV18 and J is TRBJ2-3; D is undetermined. The CDR3 length is 14 residues. CDR1 and CDR2 (germline): KGHSH, LQKENI. Trimming left V 1 base short and J 4 bases short, with 9 bases between.